The text below deals with one T cell receptor (beta chain). This clone's antigen is unknown. One base away there is no much larger clone; base qualities are not given. This entry comes from a study of T cells in localized non-small cell lung cancer (dated by TCRdb to about 2020). With regard to the full study: The study examined T cell repertoires in roughly 240 patients with early-stage NSCLC and compared tumors with uninvolved tumor-adjacent lungs. All 250 or so NSCLC patients in the cohort were treatment-naive and had localized lung tumors that were resected. The mean age of the NSCLC patients was about 70 years, with 120 to 150 men and over 100 women. The full study reports these points: Because multi-region tumor sequencing was not performed, intratumor heterogeneity could not be ruled out. Since the design was exploratory, TCR variables were selected using unadjusted p-values with no false-discovery rate correction. A median of around 50 of the top 100 tumor clones were detected in paired uninvolved adjacent lung, and about 29 of these tumor clones were also found among the top 100 clones of the paired uninvolved adjacent lung. Higher blood T cell density associated with longer overall survival, while higher adjacent-lung clonality associated with shorter survival. Uninvolved tumor-adjacent lung showed the highest T cell clonality, higher than tumor, which suggests more focused antigenic responses in the uninvolved tumor-adjacent lung.

The immunoSEQ Assay was used to sequence TCR beta CDR3 regions from DNA. The study's processing was this. T cell density was computed as TCR beta template counts normalized to usable DNA estimated by amplifying housekeeping genes. Richness was estimated using the preseqR package, with extrapolation to 400,000 templates for PBMC samples and to 120,000 templates for tissue samples. Clonality was taken to be one minus Pielou's evenness. Tissue-enriched TCRs were identified by differential abundance testing using productive amino-acid clonotypes, minimum total count 5 and alpha 0.1. The Jaccard Index and the Morisita Overlap Index were used to quantify repertoire overlap between compartments. GLIPH grouped TCR beta CDR3s together with public tetramer-defined viral CDR3s, and a viral motif had to include at least three viral sequences and also show V-gene enrichment. Not all clones reach the TCRdb copy of this immuneACCESS table, which keeps in-frame sequences only. Checked studies attribute under half of the gap to unresolved V genes and leave the rest unexplained. That table is the source of V, J and clone size, and D and trimming were worked out from the DNA. The sample table holds over 70,000 clones, of which around 85% were seen once. The ten biggest clones cover 21% of the sample.

At diagnosis, peripheral blood, uninvolved tumor-adjacent lung and tumor were collected and stored as a combination of fresh-frozen and FFPE material. Blood samples were analyzed as peripheral blood mononuclear cells for TCR repertoire profiling. V is shortened by 0 bases, J by 8 bases, and the region joining them spans 10 bases. Measured from the cysteine to the phenylalanine, the CDR3 is 13 residues long. The CDR3 DNA has 39 bases and is translated from base 1. Taken from the germline V gene, the CDR1 and CDR2 loops are SGHTA and FQGNSA. This TCR derives from a male donor older than 55 with stage III squamous cell lung carcinoma. This specimen was peripheral blood, taken before any cancer treatment. This chain joins TRBV7-2 to TRBJ1-2; too little of a D gene remains to name it. The CDR3 protein: CASSLADWRGYTF. The nucleotide sequence reads as follows: TGTGCCAGCAGCTTAGCGGACTGGAGAGGCTACACCTTC.